This T cell receptor (beta chain) comes out of a study of CD8 T cells in ankylosing spondylitis. Study findings and constraints: Some motif variants had been reported before (in reactive arthritis synovial fluid and blood).

In its sample, this clonotype was seen a few times. Its antigen is currently unknown. TCRdb analysed the 5' RACE reads with MiXCR anew, one entry per CDR3 protein. The sample carries about 96,000 distinct CDR3 sequences, around 26% recorded once. Between the trimmed V and J ends, which lost 5 bases and 1 base, there was a span of 16 bases. This CDR3 has 16 amino acids. CDR1 is SGHDT, CDR2 YYEEEE, per germline. The sequencing sample was made of blood, either unsorted or a sorted T cell fraction (not recorded which). This sequence was found in a male donor with ankylosing spondylitis or in good health (not recorded which). The chain links TRBV5-6 to TRBJ2-1, with D perhaps matching TRBD1 (6 bases). CDR3: CASSARGRVSYNEQFF. In DNA form, the CDR3 reads TGTGCCAGCAGTGCCAGGGGCAGGGTGTCCTACAATGAGCAGTTCTTC.